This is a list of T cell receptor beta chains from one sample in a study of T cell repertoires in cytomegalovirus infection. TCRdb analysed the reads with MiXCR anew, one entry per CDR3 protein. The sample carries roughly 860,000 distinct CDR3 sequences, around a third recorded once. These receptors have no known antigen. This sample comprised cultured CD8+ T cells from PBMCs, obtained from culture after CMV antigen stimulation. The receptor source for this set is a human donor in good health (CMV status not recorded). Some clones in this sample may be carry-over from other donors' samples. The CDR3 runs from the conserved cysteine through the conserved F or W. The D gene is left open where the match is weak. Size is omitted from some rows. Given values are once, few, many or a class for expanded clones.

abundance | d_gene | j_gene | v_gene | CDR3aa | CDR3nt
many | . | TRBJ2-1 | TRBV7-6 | CASSLRGGERDEQFF | TGTGCCAGCAGCTTAAGGGGCGGGGAGAGGGATGAGCAGTTCTTC
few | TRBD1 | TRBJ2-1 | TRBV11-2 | CASSGPGQDNEQFF | TGTGCCAGCAGCGGACCCGGACAGGACAATGAGCAGTTCTTC
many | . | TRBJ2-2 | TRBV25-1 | CASSPAQGRTGELFF | TGTGCCAGCTCTCCGGCGCAGGGGAGGACCGGGGAGCTGTTTTTT
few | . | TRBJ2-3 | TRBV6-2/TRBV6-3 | CASSYMGLTDTQYF | TGTGCCAGCAGTTACATGGGCCTCACAGATACGCAGTATTTT
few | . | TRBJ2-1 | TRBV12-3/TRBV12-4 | CASRTWDRGNEQFF | TGTGCCAGCAGGACCTGGGACCGGGGCAATGAGCAGTTCTTC
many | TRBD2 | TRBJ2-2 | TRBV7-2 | CASSSPQSGGAVTGELFF | TGTGCCAGCAGCTCCCCCCAGAGCGGGGGGGCGGTCACCGGGGAGCTGTTTTTT
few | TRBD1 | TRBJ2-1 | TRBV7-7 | CASSLGPLDRANNEQFF | TGTGCTAGCAGCCTAGGACCCTTGGACAGGGCGAACAATGAGCAGTTCTTC
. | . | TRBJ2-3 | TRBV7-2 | CASSPGGGGGTDTQYF | TGTGCCAGCAGCCCGGGAGGAGGGGGGGGCACAGATACGCAGTATTTT
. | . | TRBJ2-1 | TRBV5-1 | CASSSIGGASYNEQFF | TGCGCCAGCAGCTCGATTGGAGGGGCCTCCTACAATGAGCAGTTCTTC
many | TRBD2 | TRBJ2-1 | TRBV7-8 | CASSLKMRTSERLEQFF | TGTGCCAGCAGCTTAAAAATGAGGACTAGCGAGAGATTAGAGCAGTTCTTC